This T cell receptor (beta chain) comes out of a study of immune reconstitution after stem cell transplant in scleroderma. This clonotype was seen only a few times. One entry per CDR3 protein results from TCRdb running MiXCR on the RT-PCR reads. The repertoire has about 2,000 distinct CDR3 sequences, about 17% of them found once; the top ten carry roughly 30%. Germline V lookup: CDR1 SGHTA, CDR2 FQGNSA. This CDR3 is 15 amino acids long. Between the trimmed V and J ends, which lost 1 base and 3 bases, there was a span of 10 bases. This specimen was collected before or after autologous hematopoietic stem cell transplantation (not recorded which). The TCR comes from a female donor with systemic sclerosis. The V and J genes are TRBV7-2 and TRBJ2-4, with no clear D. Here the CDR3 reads CASSLVLGDKNIQYF. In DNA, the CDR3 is TGTGCCAGCAGCTTAGTTTTGGGTGACAAAAACATTCAGTACTTC.